The clone carrying this T cell receptor (beta chain) appeared many times. The antigen remains undetermined. Sequencing libraries for TCR beta were prepared with iRepertoire HTBI primers and Arm-PCR of CDR3 regions. TCRdb processed the multiplex PCR reads anew with MiXCR; each CDR3 protein has one entry. The sample records 400,000 to 500,000 distinct CDR3 sequences, 21% being singletons. Time point noted: persistent/refractory GD, antithyroid drugs over 5 years with positive TRAb. Researchers made the TCR library from RNA that was extracted from PBMCs. The sample is drawn from a study of regulatory T cells in long-lasting Graves disease. About the research overall: Persistent Graves' disease meant over 5 years of antithyroid drugs with positive TSH receptor antibodies. Study findings and constraints: Only a small sample size was used, which may have cut accuracy. Repertoires from persistent disease leaned toward TRBV28, TRBJ1-2 and TRBJ2-5.

Trimming removed 5 bases at V and 7 bases at J, with 18 bases between. Germline lookup yields CDR1 SGHAT and CDR2 FQNNGV. This CDR3 spans 14 amino acids. The sequence came from a female donor with Graves disease. Source: peripheral blood mononuclear cells (PBMCs), taken when the disease was refractory, from a patient treated with antithyroid drugs. The chain is built from TRBV11-2 and TRBJ2-7; D ambiguous. The CDR3 sequence is CASSPRPETEEQYF. The CDR3 nucleotides are TGTGCCAGCAGCCCCCGACCCGAGACGGAGGAGCAGTACTTC.